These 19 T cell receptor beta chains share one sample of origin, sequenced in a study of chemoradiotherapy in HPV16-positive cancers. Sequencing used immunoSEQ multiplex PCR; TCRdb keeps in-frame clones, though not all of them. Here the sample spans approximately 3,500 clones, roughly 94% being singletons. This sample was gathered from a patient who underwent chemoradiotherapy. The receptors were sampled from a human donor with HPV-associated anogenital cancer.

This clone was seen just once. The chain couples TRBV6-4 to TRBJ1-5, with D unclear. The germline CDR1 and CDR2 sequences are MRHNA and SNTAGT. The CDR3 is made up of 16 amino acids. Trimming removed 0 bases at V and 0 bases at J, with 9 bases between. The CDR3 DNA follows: TGTGCCAGCAGTGACTCGCGACACCTTAGCAATCAGCCCCAGCATTTT. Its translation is CASSDSRHLSNQPQHF.

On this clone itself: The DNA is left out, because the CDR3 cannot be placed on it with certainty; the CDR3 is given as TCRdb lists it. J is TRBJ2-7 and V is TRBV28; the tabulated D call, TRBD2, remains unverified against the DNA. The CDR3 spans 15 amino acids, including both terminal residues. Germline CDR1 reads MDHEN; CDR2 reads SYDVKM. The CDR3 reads CASSPSGVAGGNKYF.

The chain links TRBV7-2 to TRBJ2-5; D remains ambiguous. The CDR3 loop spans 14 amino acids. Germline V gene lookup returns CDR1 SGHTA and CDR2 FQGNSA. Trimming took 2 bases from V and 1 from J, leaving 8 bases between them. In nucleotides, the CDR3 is TGTGCCAGCAGCTTATTCCAGATCCAAGAGACCCAGTACTTC. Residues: CASSLFQIQETQYF.

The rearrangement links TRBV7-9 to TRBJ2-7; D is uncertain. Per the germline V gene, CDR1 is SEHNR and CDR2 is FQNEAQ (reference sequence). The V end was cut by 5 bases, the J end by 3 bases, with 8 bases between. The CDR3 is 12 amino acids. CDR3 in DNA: TGTGCCAGCAGCGAACGCGGCTACGAGCAGTACTTC. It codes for CASSERGYEQYF.

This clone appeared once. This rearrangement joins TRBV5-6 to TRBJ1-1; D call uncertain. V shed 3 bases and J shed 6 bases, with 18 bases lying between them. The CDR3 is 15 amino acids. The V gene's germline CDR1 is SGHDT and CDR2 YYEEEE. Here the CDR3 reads CASSSRPGKRAEAFF. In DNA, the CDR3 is TGTGCCAGCAGCTCTAGGCCCGGTAAAAGGGCTGAAGCTTTCTTT.

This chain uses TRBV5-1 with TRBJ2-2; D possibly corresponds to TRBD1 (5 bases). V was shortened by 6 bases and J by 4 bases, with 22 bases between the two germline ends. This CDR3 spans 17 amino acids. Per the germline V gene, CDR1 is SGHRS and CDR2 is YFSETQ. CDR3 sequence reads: CASNLVGAGMSTGELFF. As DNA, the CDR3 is TGCGCCAGCAACCTAGTGGGTGCAGGGATGAGCACCGGGGAGCTGTTTTTT.

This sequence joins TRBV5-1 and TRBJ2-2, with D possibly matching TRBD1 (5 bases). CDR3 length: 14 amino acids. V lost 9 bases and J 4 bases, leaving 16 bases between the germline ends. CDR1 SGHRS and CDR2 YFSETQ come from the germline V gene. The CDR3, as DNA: TGCGCCATAAGGGGTCGTTCGGGCACCGGGGAGCTGTTTTTT. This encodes CAIRGRSGTGELFF.

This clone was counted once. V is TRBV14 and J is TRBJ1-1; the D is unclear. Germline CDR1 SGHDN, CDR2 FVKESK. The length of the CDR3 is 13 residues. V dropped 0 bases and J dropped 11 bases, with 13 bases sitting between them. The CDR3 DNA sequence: TGTGCCAGCAGCCAAGATCTTCTCACCCAGGCTTTCTTT. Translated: CASSQDLLTQAFF.

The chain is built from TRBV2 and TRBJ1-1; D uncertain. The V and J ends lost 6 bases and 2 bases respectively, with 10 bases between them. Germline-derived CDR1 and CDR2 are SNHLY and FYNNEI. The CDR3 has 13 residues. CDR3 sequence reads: CASRDVDNTEAFF. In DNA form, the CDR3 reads TGTGCCAGCAGGGATGTGGATAACACTGAAGCTTTCTTT. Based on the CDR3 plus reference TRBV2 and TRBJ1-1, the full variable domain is EPEVTQTPSHQVTQMGQEVILRCVPISNHLYFYWYRQILGQKVEFLVSFYNNEISEKSEIFDDQFSVERPDGSNFTLKIRSTKLEDSAMYFCASRDVDNTEAFFGQGTRLTVV.

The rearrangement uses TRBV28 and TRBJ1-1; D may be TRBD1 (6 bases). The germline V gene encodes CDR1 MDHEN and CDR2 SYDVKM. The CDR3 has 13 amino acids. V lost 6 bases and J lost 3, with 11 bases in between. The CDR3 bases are TGTGCCAGCAGAGAGGACAGCTACACTGAAGCTTTCTTT. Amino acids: CASREDSYTEAFF.

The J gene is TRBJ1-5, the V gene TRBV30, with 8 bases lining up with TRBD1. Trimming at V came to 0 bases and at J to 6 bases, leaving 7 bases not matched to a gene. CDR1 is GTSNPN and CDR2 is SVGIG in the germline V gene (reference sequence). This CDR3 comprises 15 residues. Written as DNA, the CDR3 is TGTGCCTGGAGTGTTGGGGGACAGGTATTTCAGCCCCAGCATTTT. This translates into CAWSVGGQVFQPQHF. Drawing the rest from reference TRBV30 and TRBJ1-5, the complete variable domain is SQTIHQWPATLVQPVGSPLSLECTVEGTSNPNLYWYRQAAGRGLQLLFYSVGIGQISSEVPQNLSASRPQDRQFILSSKKLLLSDSGFYLCAWSVGGQVFQPQHFGDGTRLSIL.

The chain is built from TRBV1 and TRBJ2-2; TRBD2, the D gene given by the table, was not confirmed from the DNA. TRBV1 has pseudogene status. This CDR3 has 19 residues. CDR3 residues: CTSSQVVNLAGGHSGELFF. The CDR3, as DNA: TGCACCAGCAGCCAAGTCGTAAACCTAGCGGGGGGGCATAGCGGGGAGCTGTTTTTT.

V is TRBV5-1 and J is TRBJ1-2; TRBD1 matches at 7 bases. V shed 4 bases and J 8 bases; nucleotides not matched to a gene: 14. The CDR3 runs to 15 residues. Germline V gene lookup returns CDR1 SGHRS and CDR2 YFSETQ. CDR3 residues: CASSAGQGGLGGYTF. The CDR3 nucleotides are TGCGCCAGCAGCGCCGGCCAGGGGGGGCTAGGGGGCTACACCTTC.

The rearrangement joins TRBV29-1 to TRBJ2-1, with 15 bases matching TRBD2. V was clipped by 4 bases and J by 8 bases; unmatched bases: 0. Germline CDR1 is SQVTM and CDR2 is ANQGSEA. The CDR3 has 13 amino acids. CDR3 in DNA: TGCAGCGTTGGGACTAGCGGGGGGGATGAGCAGTTCTTC. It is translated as CSVGTSGGDEQFF.

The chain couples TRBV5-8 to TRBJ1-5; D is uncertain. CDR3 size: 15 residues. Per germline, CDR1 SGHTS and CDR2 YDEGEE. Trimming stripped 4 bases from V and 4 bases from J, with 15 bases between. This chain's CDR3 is CASSLGSARNQPQHF. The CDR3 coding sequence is TGTGCCAGCAGCCTGGGGAGTGCAAGGAATCAGCCCCAGCATTTT.

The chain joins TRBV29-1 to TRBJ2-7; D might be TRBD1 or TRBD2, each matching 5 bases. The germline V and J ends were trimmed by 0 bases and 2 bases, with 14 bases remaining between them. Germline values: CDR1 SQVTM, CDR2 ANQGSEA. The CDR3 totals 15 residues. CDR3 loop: CSVEDIQGTTYEQYF. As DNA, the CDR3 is TGCAGCGTTGAAGACATACAAGGGACCACCTACGAGCAGTACTTC.

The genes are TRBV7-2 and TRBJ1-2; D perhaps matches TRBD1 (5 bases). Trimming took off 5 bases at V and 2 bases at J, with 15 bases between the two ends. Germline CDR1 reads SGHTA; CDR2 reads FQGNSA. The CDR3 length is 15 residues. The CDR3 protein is CASSTYLRGNYGYTF. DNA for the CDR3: TGTGCCAGCAGCACATACTTGAGGGGAAACTATGGCTACACCTTC.

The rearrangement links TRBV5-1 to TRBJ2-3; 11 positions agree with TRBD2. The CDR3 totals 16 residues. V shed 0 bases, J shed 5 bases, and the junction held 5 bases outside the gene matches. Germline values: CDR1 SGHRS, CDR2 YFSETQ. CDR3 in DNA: TGCGCCAGCAGCTTGGAAGTAGCGGGGGGGCAAGATACGCAGTATTTT. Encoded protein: CASSLEVAGGQDTQYF.

For the CDR3, the DNA is TGTGCCAGCTCACCACATACCACAGGGTTGAGCACTGAAGCTTTCTTT. Its protein is CASSPHTTGLSTEAFF. V usage is TRBV18 and J usage is TRBJ1-1, with a weak D call TRBD1 (6 bases). Deletions cut 1 base from V and 4 bases from J, with 16 bases between. Germline V gives CDR1 KGHSH, CDR2 LQKENI. This CDR3 has 16 amino acids.